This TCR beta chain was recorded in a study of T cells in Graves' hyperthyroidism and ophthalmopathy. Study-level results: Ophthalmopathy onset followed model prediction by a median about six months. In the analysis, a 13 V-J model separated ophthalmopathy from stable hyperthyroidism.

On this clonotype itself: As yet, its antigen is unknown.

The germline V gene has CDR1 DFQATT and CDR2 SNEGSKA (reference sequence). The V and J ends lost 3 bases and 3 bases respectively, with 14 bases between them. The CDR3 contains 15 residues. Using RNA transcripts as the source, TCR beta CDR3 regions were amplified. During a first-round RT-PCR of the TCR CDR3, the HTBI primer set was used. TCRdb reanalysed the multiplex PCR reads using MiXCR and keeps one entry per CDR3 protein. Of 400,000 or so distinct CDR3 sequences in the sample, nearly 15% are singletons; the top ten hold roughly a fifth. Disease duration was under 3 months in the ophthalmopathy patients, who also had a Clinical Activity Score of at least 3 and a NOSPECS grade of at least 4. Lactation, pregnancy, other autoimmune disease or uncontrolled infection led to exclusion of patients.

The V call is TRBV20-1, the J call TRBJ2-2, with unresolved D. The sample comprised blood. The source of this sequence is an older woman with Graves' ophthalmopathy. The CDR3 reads CSASPSDLYTGELFF. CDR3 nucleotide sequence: TGCAGTGCTAGTCCCTCGGACCTCTACACCGGGGAGCTGTTTTTT.